These T cell receptor beta chains were read from a single sample in a study of cytomegalovirus exposure and HLA in healthy donors. Sequencing used immunoSEQ multiplex PCR; TCRdb keeps in-frame clones, though not all of them. The data show over 100,000 clones, approximately 87% seen once. Sequencing input: PBMCs. The source is a man aged 40-49 years in good health and CMV-seronegative. The CDR3 runs from the conserved cysteine through the conserved F or W. The order of the fields is clone size, D gene, J gene, V gene, CDR3 protein, CDR3 DNA. The D gene is left open where the match is weak. The size field is filled for only some rows; it gives once, few, many or a size class.

>-|-|TRBJ1-1|TRBV19
CASSKQQSNTEAFF
TGTGCCAGTTCCAAACAGCAGTCGAACACTGAAGCTTTCTTT
>-|TRBD1|TRBJ1-2|TRBV5-6
CASSFGTGGSYGYTF
TGTGCCAGCAGCTTCGGGACAGGGGGAAGCTATGGCTACACCTTC
>-|-|TRBJ1-1|TRBV18
CASSENQGNTEAFF
TGTGCCAGCTCAGAGAACCAGGGGAACACTGAAGCTTTCTTT
>-|-|TRBJ1-2|TRBV27
CASSLSRGANGYTF
TGTGCCAGCAGTTTAAGTCGGGGGGCTAATGGCTACACCTTC
>-|-|TRBJ2-5|TRBV6-6
CASRNRFGETQYF
TGTGCCAGCAGGAACAGGTTCGGAGAGACCCAGTACTTC
>-|-|TRBJ2-1|TRBV7-2
CASSDRNNEQFF
TGTGCCAGCAGCGACAGGAACAATGAGCAGTTCTTC
>-|-|TRBJ1-1|TRBV6-5
CASTWAGEAFF
TGTGCCAGCACCTGGGCAGGGGAAGCTTTCTTT
>-|TRBD1|TRBJ1-2|TRBV6-6
CASSTTGGGGYGYTF
TGTGCCAGCAGTACCACAGGGGGGGGTGGCTATGGCTACACCTTC
>-|-|TRBJ1-2|TRBV7-8
CASSLDRGGYTF
TGTGCCAGCAGCTTAGATAGGGGCGGCTACACCTTC
>-|-|TRBJ1-1|TRBV4-1
CASSRGTGYTVAFF
TGCGCCAGCAGCCGAGGAACCGGCTACACTGTAGCTTTCTTT
>-|-|TRBJ2-7|TRBV11-2
CASSSLRDKSYEQYF
TGTGCCAGCAGCTCCCTCCGGGACAAGTCCTACGAGCAGTACTTC
>-|-|TRBJ1-2|TRBV19
CASNTQATIVDGYTF
TGTGCCAGTAACACCCAGGCTACGATAGTCGATGGCTACACCTTC
>-|-|TRBJ2-3|TRBV6-6
CATAPGDTQYF
TGTGCCACCGCTCCGGGGGATACGCAGTATTTT
>-|TRBD1|TRBJ2-7|TRBV6-5
CASSGDRTLNEQYF
TGTGCCAGCAGTGGGGACAGGACGCTGAACGAGCAGTACTTC
>-|-|TRBJ2-3|TRBV13
CASSLGRSSTDTQYF
TGTGCCAGCAGCTTGGGCAGGTCGAGCACAGATACGCAGTATTTT
>-|-|TRBJ1-5|TRBV5-6
CASSFQTGNQPQHF
TGTGCCAGCAGCTTCCAGACAGGCAATCAGCCCCAGCATTTT
>-|-|TRBJ1-5|TRBV2
CASNRGINQPQHF
TGTGCCAGCAACCGGGGAATAAATCAGCCCCAGCATTTT
>-|TRBD2|TRBJ2-1|TRBV7-3
CASSLNGLADYNEQFF
TGTGCCAGCAGCTTAAATGGCCTAGCGGACTACAATGAGCAGTTCTTC
>-|-|TRBJ2-5|TRBV5-1
CASSLARETQYF
TGCGCCAGCAGCTTGGCCCGGGAGACCCAGTACTTC
>few|TRBD2|TRBJ2-3|TRBV9
CASSASGRADTQYF
TGTGCCAGCAGCGCTAGTGGGAGGGCAGATACGCAGTATTTT
>-|-|TRBJ2-2|TRBV11-3
CASSLGATNTGELFF
TGTGCCAGCAGCTTGGGGGCGACGAACACCGGGGAGCTGTTTTTT
>-|-|TRBJ2-7|TRBV5-6
CASSLSGLGEVYEQYF
TGTGCCAGCAGCTTGTCAGGGCTGGGTGAGGTATACGAGCAGTACTTC
>-|-|TRBJ1-5|TRBV10-3
CAISAGTISNQPQHF
TGTGCCATCAGTGCCGGGACAATAAGCAATCAGCCCCAGCATTTT
>-|TRBD1|TRBJ1-1|TRBV25-1
CASHRTGGNTEAFF
TGTGCCAGTCATAGGACAGGAGGAAACACTGAAGCTTTCTTT
>-|-|TRBJ1-1|TRBV2
CASSRLFRVVNTEAFF
TGTGCCAGCAGCAGACTTTTCAGGGTTGTGAACACTGAAGCTTTCTTT
>once|-|TRBJ2-7|TRBV6-6
CASSYDRYEQYF
TGTGCCAGCAGTTACGACAGGTACGAGCAGTACTTC
>-|-|TRBJ2-1|TRBV7-8
CASSLGVAPYNEQFF
TGTGCCAGCAGCTTAGGGGTAGCCCCCTACAATGAGCAGTTCTTC
>-|-|TRBJ1-4|TRBV19
CASNARAGEKLFF
TGTGCCAGTAACGCCAGGGCAGGTGAAAAACTGTTTTTT
>once|TRBD1|TRBJ2-7|TRBV19
CASSPGTGGNEQYF
TGTGCCAGTAGTCCCGGGACAGGGGGAAACGAGCAGTACTTC
>once|-|TRBJ1-6|TRBV7-9
CASSFNSPNSPLHF
TGTGCCAGCAGCTTCAACAGTCCGAATTCACCCCTCCACTTT
>-|-|TRBJ1-1|TRBV5-1
CASSRNRDTEAFF
TGCGCCAGCAGCAGAAACAGGGACACTGAAGCTTTCTTT
>-|TRBD2|TRBJ2-5|TRBV29-1
CSAVSGDQETQYF
TGCAGCGCCGTTAGCGGGGATCAAGAGACCCAGTACTTC
>-|TRBD2|TRBJ2-7|TRBV15
CATSRAGGLAYEQYF
TGTGCCACCAGCCGGGCGGGAGGCCTGGCCTACGAGCAGTACTTC
>-|TRBD1|TRBJ1-1|TRBV19
CASSIHPGQTNTEAFF
TGTGCCAGTAGTATTCACCCGGGACAGACGAACACTGAAGCTTTCTTT
>-|-|TRBJ1-5|TRBV29-1
CSVVSGGGQPQHF
TGCAGCGTCGTCTCGGGGGGCGGTCAGCCCCAGCATTTT
>-|-|TRBJ1-6|TRBV19
CASSGMYNSPLHF
TGTGCCAGCTCAGGGATGTATAATTCACCCCTCCACTTT
>-|-|TRBJ1-1|TRBV9
CASSGGTNTEAFF
TGTGCCAGCAGCGGCGGGACTAACACTGAAGCTTTCTTT
>-|TRBD2|TRBJ2-1|TRBV29-1
CSVANQRGPVNEQFF
TGCAGCGTAGCTAATCAGCGGGGGCCCGTCAATGAGCAGTTCTTC
>once|-|TRBJ1-4|TRBV5-4
CASSQGRGLGANEKLFF
TGCGCCAGCAGCCAAGGTCGAGGGTTGGGAGCTAATGAAAAACTGTTTTTT
>-|-|TRBJ2-3|TRBV9
CASSVSPVITDTQYF
TGTGCCAGCAGCGTATCCCCTGTAATTACAGATACGCAGTATTTT
>-|-|TRBJ1-6|TRBV5-8
CASSLGSVGDSPLHF
TGTGCCAGCAGCTTGGGCTCCGTGGGAGATTCACCCCTCCACTTT
>-|-|TRBJ1-2|TRBV28
CASRLHPSATPESGYTF
TGTGCCAGCAGGCTACACCCAAGCGCGACCCCTGAGTCCGGCTACACCTTC
>-|-|TRBJ2-2|TRBV20-1
CSLTGELFF
TGCAGCCTAACCGGGGAGCTGTTTTTT
>-|TRBD1|TRBJ1-2|TRBV10-3
CAISDQGGYGYTF
TGTGCCATCAGTGATCAGGGGGGCTATGGCTACACCTTC
>-|-|TRBJ1-3|TRBV19
CASSIGRSSGNTIYF
TGTGCCAGTAGTATAGGTCGGAGCTCTGGAAACACCATATATTTT
>-|TRBD2|TRBJ2-1|TRBV9
CASSLRPSGGAENNEQFF
TGTGCCAGCAGCCTCAGGCCTAGCGGGGGGGCGGAAAACAATGAGCAGTTCTTC
>-|TRBD1|TRBJ2-7|TRBV28
CASSPTWTGGYEQYF
TGTGCCAGCAGTCCCACCTGGACAGGGGGCTACGAGCAGTACTTC
>-|-|TRBJ2-2|TRBV7-2
CASRQSDGSNLNTGELFF
TGTGCCAGCAGACAGTCAGACGGGAGTAACCTAAACACCGGGGAGCTGTTTTTT
>-|TRBD1|TRBJ1-1|TRBV4-2
CASSQAGTGNTEAFF
TGTGCCAGCAGCCAGGCCGGGACAGGGAACACTGAAGCTTTCTTT
>few|-|TRBJ2-2|TRBV6-5
CASSRTEVGAGELFF
TGTGCCAGCAGCCGTACAGAGGTCGGGGCCGGGGAGCTGTTTTTT
>-|-|TRBJ1-4|TRBV5-1
CASSSVGLKSTNEKLFF
TGCGCCAGCAGCTCCGTGGGGCTCAAGTCAACTAATGAAAAACTGTTTTTT
>-|-|TRBJ2-5|TRBV29-1
CSVAASGETQYF
TGCAGCGTTGCAGCTAGTGGGGAGACCCAGTACTTC
>few|-|TRBJ2-7|TRBV5-1
CASSFGGAQYF
TGCGCCAGCAGCTTCGGGGGAGCGCAGTACTTC
>-|-|TRBJ2-7|TRBV5-5
CASSLFETYEQYF
TGTGCCAGCAGCTTGTTCGAGACCTACGAGCAGTACTTC
>-|TRBD1|TRBJ2-3|TRBV19
CASSLMTGGPDTQYF
TGTGCCAGTAGTCTGATGACAGGGGGGCCCGATACGCAGTATTTT
>-|-|TRBJ1-4|TRBV7-9
CASSSRVDEKLFF
TGTGCCAGCAGCTCACGGGTGGATGAAAAACTGTTTTTT
>-|-|TRBJ1-5|TRBV7-9
CASSQGLINQPQHF
TGTGCCAGCAGCCAAGGACTGATCAATCAGCCCCAGCATTTT
>few|TRBD1|TRBJ1-4|TRBV7-9
CASSARQGENEKLFF
TGTGCCAGCAGCGCCCGACAGGGAGAAAATGAAAAACTGTTTTTT